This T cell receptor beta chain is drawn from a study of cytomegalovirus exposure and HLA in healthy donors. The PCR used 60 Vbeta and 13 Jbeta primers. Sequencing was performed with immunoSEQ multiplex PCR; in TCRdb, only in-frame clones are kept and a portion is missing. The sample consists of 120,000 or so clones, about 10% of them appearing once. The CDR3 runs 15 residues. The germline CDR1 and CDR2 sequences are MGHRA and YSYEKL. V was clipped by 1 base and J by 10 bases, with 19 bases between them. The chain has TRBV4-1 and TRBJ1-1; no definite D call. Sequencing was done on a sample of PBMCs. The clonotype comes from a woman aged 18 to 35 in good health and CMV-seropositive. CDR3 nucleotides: TGCGCCAGCAGCCAAGTTCCCGGCCCTAGAGGAGGAGCTTTCTTT. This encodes CASSQVPGPRGGAFF.